The T cell receptor beta chain described here comes from a study of naive and memory T cell subsets. This CDR3 has 15 amino acids. In germline, CDR1 is MGHRA, CDR2 YSYEKL. Trimming removed 1 base at V and 0 bases at J, with 10 bases between. An equimolar mix of two oligonucleotides served as the beta constant-region primer for TRBC1 and TRBC2. Nested alpha and beta constant-region primers with the SP2 primer drove four PCR rounds on ligated cDNA. Via MiXCR, TCRdb re-called the UMI-ligation and nested PCR reads, giving one row per CDR3 protein. The sample yields tens of thousands of distinct CDR3 sequences, approximately 10% seen once. Findings and limits, study-wide: A clonotype means one alpha or beta sequence, not an alpha/beta pair.

CD4 T cells were positively selected, then CD8 T cells from the CD4-negative fraction. This clonotype was found many times. Its antigen is as yet unknown. This rearrangement joins TRBV4-1 to TRBJ2-7; no firm D call. Sequencing used naive CD8+ T cells from blood. This clonotype originated in a human donor in good health. The CDR3, as DNA: TGCGCCAGCAGCCAAGGCGCCAGCGACTCCTACGAGCAGTACTTC. This codes for CASSQGASDSYEQYF.